The 9 T cell receptor beta chains listed next were all sequenced from one sample in a study of Graves' ophthalmopathy and Graves' hyperthyroidism. RNA transcripts yielded amplified TCR beta CDR3 regions. HTBI primers primed a first-round RT-PCR, and a second-round multiplex PCR followed. TCRdb processed the multiplex PCR reads anew with MiXCR; each CDR3 protein has one entry. Among over a million distinct CDR3 sequences listed, approximately 35% were seen once. Sequencing was carried out using peripheral blood or thyroid tissue (not recorded which). These receptors came from an adult man with Graves' hyperthyroidism.

As for this clonotype: Relative to the germline gene, one junction end is altered; a read error may explain this. The chain couples TRBV11-2 to TRBJ2-1, with 9 positions matching TRBD1. Germline V gives CDR1 SGHAT, CDR2 FQNNGV. The CDR3 loop spans 16 amino acids. The CDR3 nucleotides read TGTGCCAGCAGCTTGATCCTTGAGTCCCGGGACAGGGCGAGGATCTTC. It specifies CASSLILESRDRARIF.

This rearrangement joins TRBV28 to TRBJ2-6; perhaps TRBD2 as D (5 bases). With 7 bases removed from V and 2 bases from J, the gap between germline ends came to 12 bases. Germline V CDR1 and CDR2: MDHEN, SYDVKM. This CDR3 has 15 amino acids. The CDR3 DNA reads TGTGCCAGCACCGGAGGAGGAGCTGGGGCCAACGTCCTGACTTTC. Its protein product is CASTGGGAGANVLTF.

Comment on this clonotype: A single base separates this from a much larger clone, so it may be a read error. The CDR3 DNA reads as TGTGCCATCAGTTATGACACCGAGGCGGAGACCCAGTACTTC. As protein: CAISYDTEAETQYF. The gene calls are TRBV10-3 and TRBJ2-5; D gene unclear. Trimming removed 5 bases from V and 5 bases from J, with 15 bases in between. CDR3 length equals 14 residues. CDR1 ENHRY and CDR2 SYGVKD come from the germline V gene.

V usage is TRBV29-1 and J usage is TRBJ2-7; 9 positions agree with TRBD2. The CDR3 loop spans 15 amino acids. Per germline, CDR1 SQVTM and CDR2 ANQGSEA. V shed 1 base and J 2 bases; nucleotides not matched to a gene: 6. As DNA, the CDR3 is TGCAGCGTTGAAGGTAGCGGGAGTCTCGCCTACGAGCAGTACTTC. Its translation: CSVEGSGSLAYEQYF.

This rearrangement joins TRBV11-2 to TRBJ1-6; D is possibly TRBD1 (6 bases). V was clipped by 6 bases and J by 10 bases, with 22 bases between them. CDR1 and CDR2 from the germline V gene are SGHAT and FQNNGV. The CDR3 runs 16 residues. In DNA, the CDR3 is TGTGCCAGCAGAGCCCGCGGGGGGGGCGTAGGCTCACCCCTCCACTTT. Amino acids: CASRARGGGVGSPLHF.

CDR3 coding DNA: TGTGCCAGCAGAACAAGACTAGCGGGAGGGACCGGGGAGCTGTTTTTT. Translated, it gives CASRTRLAGGTGELFF. The gene calls are TRBV10-3 and TRBJ2-2, with 14 bases aligning to TRBD2. The CDR3 loop spans 16 amino acids. Germline V CDR1 and CDR2: ENHRY, SYGVKD. Trimming cost V 10 bases and J 5 bases; bases outside gene matches: 9.

The chain couples TRBV7-9 to TRBJ2-5; perhaps D is TRBD1 or TRBD2 (5 bases each). The V gene's germline CDR1 is SEHNR and CDR2 FQNEAQ (reference sequence). This CDR3 has 15 residues. Trimming removed 1 base from V and 4 bases from J, with 13 bases in between. CDR3 in DNA: TGTGCCAGCAGCTTAGGGTACACCGGGACAGAGACCCAGTACTTC. Translated, it gives CASSLGYTGTETQYF.

This chain joins TRBV2 and TRBJ1-6; D uncertain. The V end lost 10 bases, the J end lost 11 bases, and 15 bases lay between the germline ends. Germline lookup yields CDR1 SNHLY and CDR2 FYNNEI. This CDR3 is 12 amino acids long. CDR3 sequence: CATEGQLAPLHF. The CDR3 coding sequence is TGTGCCACCGAGGGCCAGCTGGCACCCCTCCACTTT.

Ten or more counts support this clonotype. This chain uses TRBV5-1 with TRBJ1-5, with a possible D match to TRBD1 (6 bases). This CDR3 comprises 13 residues. Germline-derived CDR1 and CDR2 are SGHRS and YFSETQ. V lost 1 base and J lost 6, with 8 bases in between. The CDR3 is CASSLTGFQPQHF. The CDR3 DNA follows: TGCGCCAGCAGCTTGACAGGGTTTCAGCCCCAGCATTTT. Drawing the rest from reference TRBV5-1 and TRBJ1-5, the complete variable domain is KAGVTQTPRYLIKTRGQQVTLSCSPISGHRSVSWYQQTPGQGLQFLFEYFSETQRNKGNFPGRFSGRQFSNSRSEMNVSTLELGDSALYLCASSLTGFQPQHFGDGTRLSIL.